This T cell receptor (beta chain) was profiled in a study of cytomegalovirus exposure and HLA in healthy donors. Study summary: Of about 390 genotyped donors, 81% grouped in the Caucasian-associated ancestry cluster. Study-wide points: Apparent HLA restriction characterized most CMV-associated TCR beta chains in a later analysis. Cytomegalovirus status, reportedly, was diagnosed with high specificity and sensitivity by the classifier. Sequencing depth roughly uniform across donors was assumed in presence/absence analyses.

This clone was seen only once. Its antigen is unknown. Primers included in the PCR were 60 Vbeta and 13 Jbeta primers. This table comes from immunoSEQ multiplex PCR, and its TCRdb copy is limited to in-frame clones, with some not included. The sample yields some 90,000 clones, more than 60% seen once. The germline V gene has CDR1 MNHEY and CDR2 SMNVEV (reference sequence). The CDR3 is made up of 16 amino acids. The J segment lost 3 bases and the V segment lost 6 bases, leaving 11 bases of the junction unmatched. Sequencing used PBMCs. V usage is TRBV27 and J usage is TRBJ2-1; 7 bases align to TRBD2. The sequence was collected from a man younger than 45 in good health and CMV-seronegative. The CDR3 DNA reads as TGTGCCAGCAGCCCTCAAGCGGGGAGAGTCTACAATGAGCAGTTCTTC. Translating it yields CASSPQAGRVYNEQFF.